This record covers a single T cell receptor (beta chain). Its target is unknown. Germline CDR1 reads SGHNT; CDR2 reads YYREEE (reference sequence). The V segment lost 5 bases and the J segment 3 bases; nucleotides outside the gene matches: 10. The CDR3 sequence is 15 residues long. The data were obtained in a study of T cells after yellow fever vaccination. Looking at the study overall: Fractions of low cell number were prepared using SMART-Seq v4 Ultra Low Input. Overall study results and limits: The secondary response showed a weaker magnitude and a faster peak, day 5 versus 15.

Making TCR cDNA involved 5'RACE template switching, which added UMIs and a universal primer site. TCRdb itself ran the 5' RACE reads through MiXCR, one entry per CDR3 protein. The sample lists about 340,000 distinct CDR3 sequences; roughly an eighth were seen once. Source: CD4+ T cells sorted from PBMCs, taken 15 days after the yellow fever booster vaccination. The V and J genes are TRBV5-4 and TRBJ2-7; 8 nucleotides line up with TRBD1. This sequence was found in a man younger than 35 who received the YFV17D yellow fever vaccine. CDR3 residues: CASSPTGGRIYEQYF. CDR3 coding DNA: TGTGCCAGCAGTCCAACAGGGGGGCGAATCTACGAGCAGTACTTC.